Given below is one T cell receptor beta chain in context. No antigen is known for it. Profiled with immunoSEQ multiplex PCR; TCRdb holds only in-frame clones, not every one. The data show around 15,000 clones, about 88% seen once. V shed 4 bases and J shed 4 bases, with 16 bases lying between them. CDR1 and CDR2 from the germline V gene are MNHEY and SMNVEV (reference sequence). This CDR3 comprises 15 residues. These data originate in a study of OX40 agonist ivuxolimab in advanced cancers. Study-level results: At 0.1 to 3.0 mg/kg, clonal expansion of CD4+ and CD8+ blood T cells had occurred by week 6.

The TCR originated in an adult with an advanced solid tumor such as melanoma, head and neck, liver or kidney cancer. This sequence joins TRBV27 and TRBJ1-2; unclear D gene. Source: CD4+ or CD8+ T cells sorted from blood, taken in a trial of the OX40 agonist ivuxolimab. The DNA for the CDR3 is TGTGCCAGCAGTTACCGTCCTTTCGGTATCTATGGCTACACCTTC. Amino acid sequence: CASSYRPFGIYGYTF.